This record looks at one T cell receptor (beta chain) sequence and its context. This clonotype has just a few counts. Its cognate antigen has yet to be identified. The record has no base qualities; no much larger clone is one base away. Trimming removed 2 bases from V and 5 bases from J; the gene matches leave 5 bases unexplained. From the germline V gene, CDR1 is MNHEY and CDR2 is SVGAGI. From its cysteine to its phenylalanine, the CDR3 spans 15 amino acids. Only CDR3 DNA is held: 45 bases, read in frame from base 1. The sample comes from a study of human T cells and chemical hapten exposure (TCRdb year 2021). General notes on the study: For sensitization, 2% DPC in acetone was applied to an approximately 2 cm by approximately 2 cm area of upper inner arm skin. Throughout the study period of roughly 24 weeks, patients also received therapeutic DPC doses to the scalp every week. Patch tests used Finn chambers with 0.01% DPC on the upper back, scored after 6 days by International Contact Dermatitis Research Group standards. Most of the patients in the cohort were female, and the cohort covered alopecia areata with under or over 50% scalp involvement, alopecia totalis and alopecia universalis. Libraries were combined into a pool for sequencing, and differences in TCR yield between samples came mainly from small differences in library volumes within the pool. This study followed changes in the peripheral blood TCR repertoire in vivo during primary and secondary sensitization of alopecia patients to the hapten diphenylcyclopropenone (DPC). Patient blood was sampled pre-sensitization (week 0) and at 2, 6 and about 24 weeks after DPC sensitization. Blood for TCR sequencing was provided by twenty-nine alopecia patients at one to four time points (pre-sensitization, 2, 6 and 24 weeks). What the authors observed across the whole study: Significantly more large CDR3 similarity clusters were formed by expanded TCRs than by pre-sensitization or healthy control sets, consistent with antigen-driven responses. DPC sensitization did not change how many TCRs were above 1 in 1000 frequency, and no evidence was found of alterations in global repertoire structure. A positive correlation was found between the number of PT1 expanded TCRs and patch test score, with significance reached at thresholds 8, 16 and 32 but not 4. After repeated subsampling, the strength of the expansion versus patch-test correlation and the threshold at which it became significant changed. Alopecia, a presumed autoimmune disease, was present in all patients, so the immune response of the patients might differ from that of healthy individuals.

In light of the paper, this sample's time point label describes: patch test 2, 6 weeks after DPC sensitization. The treatment or condition label, as the study defines it: therapeutic diphenylcyclopropenone sensitization with weekly scalp DPC. At every patch-test visit, the blood draw took place before the patch test was put on. Eligible patients were aged 18 to 70, diagnosed with alopecia, deemed suitable for DPC therapy, and excluded if pregnant. Total RNA was extracted from unfractionated whole blood collected in Tempus Blood RNA tubes. Libraries were prepared through RACE. Sequenced using a NextSeq 500. During library preparation, unique molecular identifiers were attached to individual cDNA molecules so that TCRs could be counted quantitatively and reproducibly. For every blood RNA sample, sequencing covered both the TCR alpha and TCR beta chains. As for how the authors treated the data: The median number of TCRs per sample was 95,638, ranging from roughly 20,000 to 700,000. V, J and CDR3 annotation of the TCR reads was carried out using the Decombinator software suite. For the PS versus PT1 abundance plots, all samples were subsampled to the same number of TCRs (28,000). Expanded TCRs were defined as absent before sensitization and observed at least eight times at the 2-week time point. In-frame beta chains were kept once TCRdb had trimmed the public reads at Q25 with fastp and called clones with MiXCR. Rows are unified per CDR3 protein, each entry keeping the most common DNA and genes. It is TCRdb's table, rather than the study itself, that gives the V and J calls and clone size. For this sample the table gives approximately 87,000 distinct CDR3 sequences, of which 10% to 12% were detected only once. Together, the top ten hold roughly 3.1% of the sample.

The receptor chain draws on TRBV6-5 and TRBJ1-5, with 8 bases in between that match TRBD1. The clonotype originates from a woman aged 40 to 55 with alopecia areata. Some clones in this sample may be carry-over from other donors' samples. Sequencing used whole blood, obtained in connection with sensitization to the hapten diphenylcyclopropenone (DPC). The DNA sequence is TGTGCCAGCAGTTACAGGTCAGGGGGCCATCAGCCCCAGCATTTT. Its amino acids are CASSYRSGGHQPQHF.